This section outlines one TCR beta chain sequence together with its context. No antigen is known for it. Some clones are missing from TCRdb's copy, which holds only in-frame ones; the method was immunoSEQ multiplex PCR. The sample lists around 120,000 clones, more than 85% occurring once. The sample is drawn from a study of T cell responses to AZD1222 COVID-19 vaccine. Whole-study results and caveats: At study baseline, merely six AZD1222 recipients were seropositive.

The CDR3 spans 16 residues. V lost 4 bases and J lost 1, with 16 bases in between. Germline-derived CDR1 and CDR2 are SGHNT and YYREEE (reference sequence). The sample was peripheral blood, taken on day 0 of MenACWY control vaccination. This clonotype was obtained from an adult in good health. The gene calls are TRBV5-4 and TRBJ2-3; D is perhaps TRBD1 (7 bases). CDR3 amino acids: CASSIARGAGTDTQYF. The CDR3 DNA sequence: TGTGCCAGCAGCATAGCCAGGGGGGCGGGCACAGATACGCAGTATTTT.